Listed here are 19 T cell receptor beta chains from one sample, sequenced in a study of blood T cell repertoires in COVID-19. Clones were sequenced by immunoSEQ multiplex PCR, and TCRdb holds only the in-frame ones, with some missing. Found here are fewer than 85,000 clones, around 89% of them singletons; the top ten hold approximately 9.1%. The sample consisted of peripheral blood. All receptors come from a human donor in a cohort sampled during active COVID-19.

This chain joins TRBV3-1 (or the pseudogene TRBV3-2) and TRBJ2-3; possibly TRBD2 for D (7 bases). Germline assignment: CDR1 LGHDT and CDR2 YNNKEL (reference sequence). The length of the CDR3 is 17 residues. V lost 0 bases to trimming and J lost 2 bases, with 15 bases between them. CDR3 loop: CASSQDWGGAYTDTQYF. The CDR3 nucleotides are TGTGCCAGCAGCCAAGATTGGGGGGGGGCCTACACAGATACGCAGTATTTT.

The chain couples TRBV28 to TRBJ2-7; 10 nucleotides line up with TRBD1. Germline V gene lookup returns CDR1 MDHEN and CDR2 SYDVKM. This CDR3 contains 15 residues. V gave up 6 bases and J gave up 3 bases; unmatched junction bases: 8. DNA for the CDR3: TGTGCCAGCAGAGGACCCCGGACAGGGGGCTACGAGCAGTACTTC. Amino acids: CASRGPRTGGYEQYF.

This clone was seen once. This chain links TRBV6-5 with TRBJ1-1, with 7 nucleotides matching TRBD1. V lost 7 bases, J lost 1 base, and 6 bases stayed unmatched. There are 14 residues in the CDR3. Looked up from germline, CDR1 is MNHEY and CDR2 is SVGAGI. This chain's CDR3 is CASTAGTANTEAFF. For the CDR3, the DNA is TGTGCCAGCACCGCCGGGACAGCGAACACTGAAGCTTTCTTT.

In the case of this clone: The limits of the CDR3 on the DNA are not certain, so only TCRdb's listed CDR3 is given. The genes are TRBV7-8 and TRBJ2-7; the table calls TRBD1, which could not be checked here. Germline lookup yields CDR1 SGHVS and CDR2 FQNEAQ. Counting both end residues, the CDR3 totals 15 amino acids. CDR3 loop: CASSFGPGGWKEQYF.

The CDR3 is CASSIRLAGGKWLEQFF. Here the CDR3 DNA reads TGTGCCAGCAGCATAAGACTAGCGGGCGGCAAGTGGCTTGAGCAGTTCTTC. This chain uses TRBV5-4 with TRBJ2-1; TRBD2 matches 10 bases. Trimming at V came to 4 bases and at J to 9 bases, leaving 16 bases not matched to a gene. Germline assignment: CDR1 SGHNT and CDR2 YYREEE (reference sequence). The CDR3 runs 17 residues.

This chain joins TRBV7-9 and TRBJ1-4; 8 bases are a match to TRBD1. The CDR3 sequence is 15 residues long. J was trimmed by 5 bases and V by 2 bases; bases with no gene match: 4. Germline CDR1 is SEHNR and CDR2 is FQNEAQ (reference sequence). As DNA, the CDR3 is TGTGCCAGCAGCTTATTGGACAGGGTAAATGAAAAACTGTTTTTT. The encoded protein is CASSLLDRVNEKLFF.

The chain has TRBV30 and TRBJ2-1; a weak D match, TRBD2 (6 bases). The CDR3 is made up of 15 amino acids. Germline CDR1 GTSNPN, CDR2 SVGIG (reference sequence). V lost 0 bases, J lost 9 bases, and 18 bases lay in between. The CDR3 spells CAWSVSLWTKSEQFF. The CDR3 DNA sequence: TGTGCCTGGAGTGTTTCTCTTTGGACTAAGAGTGAGCAGTTCTTC.

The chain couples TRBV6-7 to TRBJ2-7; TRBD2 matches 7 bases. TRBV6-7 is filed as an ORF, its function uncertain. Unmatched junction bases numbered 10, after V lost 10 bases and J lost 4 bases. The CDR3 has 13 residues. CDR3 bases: TGTGCCATAACCGGCGGGAGTAATTACGAGCAGTACTTC. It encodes CAITGGSNYEQYF.

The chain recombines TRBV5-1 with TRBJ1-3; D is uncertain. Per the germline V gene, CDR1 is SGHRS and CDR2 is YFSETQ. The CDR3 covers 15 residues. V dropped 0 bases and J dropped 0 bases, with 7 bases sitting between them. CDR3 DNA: TGCGCCAGCAGCTTGGCCGGGGTCTCTGGAAACACCATATATTTT. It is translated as CASSLAGVSGNTIYF.

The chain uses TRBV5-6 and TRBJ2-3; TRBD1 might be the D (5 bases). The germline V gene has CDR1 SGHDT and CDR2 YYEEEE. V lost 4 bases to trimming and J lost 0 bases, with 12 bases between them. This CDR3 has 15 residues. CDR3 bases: TGTGCCAGCAGCGTTAGGGGTTCTAGCACAGATACGCAGTATTTT. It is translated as CASSVRGSSTDTQYF.

The CDR3 DNA follows: TGTGCCAGCAGAACCCTTGTGGGCGGGCACGATTACAATGAGCAGTTCTTC. Translation gives CASRTLVGGHDYNEQFF. V usage is TRBV28 and J usage is TRBJ2-1; maybe TRBD2 (5 bases). The CDR3 length is 17 residues. The V gene's germline CDR1 is MDHEN and CDR2 SYDVKM. With 6 bases removed from V and 4 bases from J, the gap between germline ends came to 22 bases.

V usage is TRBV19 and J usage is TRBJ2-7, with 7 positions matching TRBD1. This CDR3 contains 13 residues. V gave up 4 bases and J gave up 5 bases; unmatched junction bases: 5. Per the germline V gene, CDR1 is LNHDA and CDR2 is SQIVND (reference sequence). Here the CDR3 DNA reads TGTGCCAGTAGTAACGACAGGGAAGACGAGCAGTACTTC. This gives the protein CASSNDREDEQYF.

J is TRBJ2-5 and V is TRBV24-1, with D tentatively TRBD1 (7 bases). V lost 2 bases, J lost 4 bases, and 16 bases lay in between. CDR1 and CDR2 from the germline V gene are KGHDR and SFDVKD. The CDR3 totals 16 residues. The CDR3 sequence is CATSDSRDREVETQYF. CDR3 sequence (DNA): TGTGCCACCAGTGATTCGCGAGACAGGGAGGTAGAGACCCAGTACTTC.

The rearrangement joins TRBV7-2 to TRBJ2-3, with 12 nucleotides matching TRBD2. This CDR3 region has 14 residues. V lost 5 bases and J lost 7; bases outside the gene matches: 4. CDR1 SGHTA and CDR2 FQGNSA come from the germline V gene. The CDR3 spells CASSLTSGSNTQYF. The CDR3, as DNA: TGTGCCAGCAGCCTGACTAGCGGGAGTAATACGCAGTATTTT.

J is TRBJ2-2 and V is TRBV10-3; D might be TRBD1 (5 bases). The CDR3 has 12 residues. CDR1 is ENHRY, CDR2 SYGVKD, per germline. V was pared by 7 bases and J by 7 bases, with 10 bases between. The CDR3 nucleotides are TGTGCCATCACAGGGTCAGGCGGGGAGCTGTTTTTT. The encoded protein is CAITGSGGELFF.

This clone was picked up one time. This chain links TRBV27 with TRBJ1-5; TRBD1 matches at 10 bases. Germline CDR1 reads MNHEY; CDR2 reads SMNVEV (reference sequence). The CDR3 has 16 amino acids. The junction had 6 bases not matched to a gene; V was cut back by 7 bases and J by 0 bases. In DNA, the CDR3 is TGTGCCAGCATGGACAGGGGGGGATATAGCAATCAGCCCCAGCATTTT. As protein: CASMDRGGYSNQPQHF.

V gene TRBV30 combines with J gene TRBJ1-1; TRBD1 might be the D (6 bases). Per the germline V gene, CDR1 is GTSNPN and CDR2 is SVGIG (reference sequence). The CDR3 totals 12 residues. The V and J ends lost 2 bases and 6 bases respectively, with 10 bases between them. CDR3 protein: CAWSPRGAEAFF. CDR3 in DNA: TGTGCCTGGAGTCCCAGGGGTGCTGAAGCTTTCTTT.

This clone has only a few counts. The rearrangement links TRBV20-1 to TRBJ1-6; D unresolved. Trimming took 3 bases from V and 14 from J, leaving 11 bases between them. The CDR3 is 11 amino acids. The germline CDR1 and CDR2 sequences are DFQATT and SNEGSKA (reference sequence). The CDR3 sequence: CSASPLRALHF. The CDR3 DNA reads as TGCAGTGCTAGCCCACTTCGGGCCCTCCACTTT.

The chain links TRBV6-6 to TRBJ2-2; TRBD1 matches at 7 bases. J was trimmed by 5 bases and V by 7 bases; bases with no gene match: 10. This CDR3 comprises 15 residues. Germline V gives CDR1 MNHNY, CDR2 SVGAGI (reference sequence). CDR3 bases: TGTGCCAGCATTCCGACAGGGTTGGGGACCGGGGAGCTGTTTTTT. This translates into CASIPTGLGTGELFF.